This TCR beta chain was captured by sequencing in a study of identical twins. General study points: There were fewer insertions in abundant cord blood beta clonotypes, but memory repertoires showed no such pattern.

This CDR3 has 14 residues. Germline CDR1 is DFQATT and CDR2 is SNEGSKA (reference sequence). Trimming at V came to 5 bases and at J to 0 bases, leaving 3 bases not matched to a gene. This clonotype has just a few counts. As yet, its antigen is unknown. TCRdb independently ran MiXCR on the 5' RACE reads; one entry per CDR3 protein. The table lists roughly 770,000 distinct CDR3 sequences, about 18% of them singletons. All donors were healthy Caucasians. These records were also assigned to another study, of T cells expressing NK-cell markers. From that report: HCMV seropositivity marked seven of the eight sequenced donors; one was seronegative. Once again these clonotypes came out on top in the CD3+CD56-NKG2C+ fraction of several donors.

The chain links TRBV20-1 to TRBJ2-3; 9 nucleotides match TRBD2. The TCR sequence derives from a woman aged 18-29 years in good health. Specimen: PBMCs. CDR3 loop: CSAAGGHSTDTQYF. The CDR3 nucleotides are TGCAGTGCTGCGGGGGGGCACAGCACAGATACGCAGTATTTT.